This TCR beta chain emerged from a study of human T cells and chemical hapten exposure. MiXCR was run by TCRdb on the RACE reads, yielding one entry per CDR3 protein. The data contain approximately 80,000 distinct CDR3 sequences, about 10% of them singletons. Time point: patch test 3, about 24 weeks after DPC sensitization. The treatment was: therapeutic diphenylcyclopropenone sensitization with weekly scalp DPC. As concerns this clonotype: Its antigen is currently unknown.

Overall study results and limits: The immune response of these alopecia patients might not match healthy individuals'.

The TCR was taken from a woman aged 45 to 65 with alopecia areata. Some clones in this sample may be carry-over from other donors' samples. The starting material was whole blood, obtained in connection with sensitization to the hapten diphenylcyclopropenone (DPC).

For the CDR3, the DNA is TGTGCCAGCACGGGGAAGCCCACTGAGCAGTTCTTC. It codes for CASTGKPTEQFF. The chain uses TRBV28 and TRBJ2-1, with D possibly being TRBD2 (5 bases). This CDR3 is built from 12 residues. CDR1 and CDR2 from the germline V gene are MDHEN and SYDVKM. Trimming left V 7 bases short and J 9 bases short, with 13 bases between.